What follows are 5 T cell receptor beta chains derived from one specimen sequenced in a study of T cell responses to AZD1222 COVID-19 vaccine. Profiled with immunoSEQ multiplex PCR; TCRdb holds only in-frame clones, not every one. The sample has 25,000 to 35,000 clones, around 80% seen once. The sample in question was peripheral blood, obtained on day 0 of AZD1222 vaccination. These receptors were taken from an adult in good health.

The V call is TRBV10-3, the J call TRBJ2-3; D unresolved. Trimming pared 0 bases from V and 8 bases from J, leaving 12 bases between. The CDR3 length is 14 residues. The germline V gene encodes CDR1 ENHRY and CDR2 SYGVKD. The CDR3: CAISESQLLGTQYF. The DNA of the CDR3 is TGTGCCATCAGTGAGTCGCAGCTGCTCGGTACGCAGTATTTT.

This clone was counted a single time. The gene calls are TRBV20-1 and TRBJ1-4; D ambiguous. The V end was cut by 3 bases, the J end by 8 bases, with 13 bases between. From germline, CDR1 is DFQATT and CDR2 SNEGSKA (reference sequence). The CDR3 runs 13 residues. In DNA form, the CDR3 reads TGCAGTGCTAGTGACGGGAATCCCGAAAAACTGTTTTTT. Its translation is CSASDGNPEKLFF.

The chain links TRBV7-9 to TRBJ1-1; D is possibly TRBD1 (5 bases). The CDR3 totals 14 residues. V lost 5 bases, J lost 6 bases, and 16 bases lay in between. Germline V CDR1 and CDR2: SEHNR, FQNEAQ (reference sequence). CDR3 sequence (DNA): TGTGCCAGCAGCCCAGCGGGCAGGGACCCTGAAGCTTTCTTT. Its protein is CASSPAGRDPEAFF. The complete variable domain, with remaining parts taken from reference TRBV7-9 and TRBJ1-1, reads DTGVSQNPRHKITKRGQNVTFRCDPISEHNRLYWYRQTLGQGPEFLTYFQNEAQLEKSRLLSDRFSAERPKGSFSTLEIQRTEQGDSAMYLCASSPAGRDPEAFFGQGTRLTVV.

The chain links TRBV6-5 to TRBJ2-2, with D tentatively TRBD2 (5 bases). Per the germline V gene, CDR1 is MNHEY and CDR2 is SVGAGI. The CDR3 is 13 residues long. V shed 2 bases and J shed 5 bases, with 6 bases lying between them. The CDR3 DNA reads as TGTGCCAGCAGTTACAGAGGGACCGGGGAGCTGTTTTTT. This sequence encodes CASSYRGTGELFF.

Points on this clone: Compared with germline, one end of the junction differs, possibly owing to a read error. CDR3 bases: TGTGCCAGCAGTTTAGCGGAAAGCTCCTACAATGAGCAGTTCTTC. Translated: CASSLAESSYNEQFF. The V call is TRBV7-8, the J call TRBJ2-1, with a possible D match to TRBD2 (6 bases). CDR3 length equals 15 residues. Germline-derived CDR1 and CDR2 are SGHVS and FQNEAQ.